This T cell receptor beta chain was identified during a study of cytotoxic CD8 clonotypes in ibrutinib-treated CLL. The wider study: Some 10 relapsed/refractory, more than 14 treatment-naive; under 18 IGHV unmutated. Each sample contained, on average, roughly 280,000 productive templates and 75,000 to 100,000 productive rearrangements.

This clone was counted between two and nine times. Its target is not known. The study's findings and limits: Investigators sampled sustained-remission and progressing patients at differing times.

Per the germline V gene, CDR1 is LNHDA and CDR2 is SQIVND (reference sequence). The V gene lost 5 bases and the J gene lost 2 bases, with 18 bases spanning the gap. There are 16 residues in the CDR3. Libraries were prepared by immunoSEQ multiplex PCR; TCRdb keeps only in-frame clonotypes and omits some of them. The sample has some 160,000 clones; 81% are singletons. For TCR beta libraries, roughly 1.9 micrograms of genomic DNA were obtained from cryopreserved PBMCs. Sequences were derived from PBMCs, sampled after 12 months of ibrutinib treatment. The receptor was isolated from a human donor with chronic lymphocytic leukemia. The genes are TRBV19 and TRBJ1-2, with a possible D match to TRBD1 (6 bases). The CDR3 here is CASSSGGEDRNYGYTF. CDR3 nucleotide sequence: TGTGCCAGTAGTTCGGGGGGAGAAGACAGGAACTATGGCTACACCTTC.